This T cell receptor beta chain was obtained from a study of cytomegalovirus exposure and HLA in healthy donors. In the study overall: The early release's HLA-typed donors yielded roughly 85 million unique TCRs.

Primers for the PCR totalled 60 Vbeta and 13 Jbeta. Libraries were prepared by immunoSEQ multiplex PCR; TCRdb keeps only in-frame clonotypes and omits some of them. Of fewer than 100,000 clones in the sample, approximately 78% were seen once. The CDR3 runs to 15 residues. The V gene is TRBV21-1, the J gene TRBJ2-7; the D call in the table, TRBD1, was not verified against the DNA. TRBV21-1 is tagged as a pseudogene. The clonotype was recovered from a woman aged 55-69 years in good health and CMV-seronegative. Sequencing was performed on PBMCs. The CDR3 coding sequence is TGTGCCAGCAGAGGACAGGGAAGAAGCTCCTACGAGCAGTACTTC. As protein: CASRGQGRSSYEQYF.